This T cell receptor (beta chain) comes out of a study of T cell responses to AZD1222 COVID-19 vaccine. This CDR3 region has 14 residues. Germline assignment: CDR1 MNHEY and CDR2 SVGAGI. V lost 7 bases, J lost 0 bases, and 10 bases lay in between. Pooled in the analysis were second doses at about 4 or about 12 weeks. Some clones are missing from TCRdb's copy, which holds only in-frame ones; the method was immunoSEQ multiplex PCR. The sample records about 67,000 clones, around four fifths being singletons. This specimen consisted of peripheral blood, obtained 28 days after the second AZD1222 dose. V usage is TRBV6-5 and J usage is TRBJ2-1; no reliable D call. The sequence came from an adult who received the AZD1222 COVID-19 vaccine. This CDR3 reads CASNDWSSYNEQFF. The CDR3 DNA reads TGTGCCAGCAACGACTGGAGCTCCTACAATGAGCAGTTCTTC.